This is a list of T cell receptor beta chains from one sample in a study of cytomegalovirus exposure and HLA in healthy donors. Data came from immunoSEQ multiplex PCR; TCRdb stores just in-frame clones and leaves some out. This table holds 100,000 to 150,000 clones, 81% found once. Sequenced sample: PBMCs. The receptors were sampled from a man younger than 35 in good health and CMV-seronegative. CDR3s include the opening cysteine and the closing phenylalanine or tryptophan. D genes are given only for firm matches. Size is omitted from some rows. Given values are once, few, many or a class for expanded clones.

length	D	V	size	J	DNA	CDR3
18	.	TRBV4-1	once	TRBJ1-1	TGCGCCAGCAGCCAACTCGATAATCGGGACATTAGAGACACTGAAGCTTTCTTT	CASSQLDNRDIRDTEAFF
14	TRBD1	TRBV10-3	.	TRBJ1-2	TGTGCCATCAGGACCACTGGACAGGGGTTTGGCTACACCTTC	CAIRTTGQGFGYTF
14	TRBD2	TRBV28	.	TRBJ2-5	TGTGCCAGCAGGCGCGGGGGGCCGGGAGAGACCCAGTACTTC	CASRRGGPGETQYF
14	.	TRBV11-2	few	TRBJ1-5	TGTGCCAGCAGCGCAAACAGTGGCAATCAGCCCCAGCATTTT	CASSANSGNQPQHF
12	.	TRBV2	.	TRBJ1-1	TGTGCCAGCCCTTTAATGAACACTGAAGCTTTCTTT	CASPLMNTEAFF
15	.	TRBV7-9	.	TRBJ1-1	TGTGCCAGCAGCTTAGTCGGGACACAATACACTGAAGCTTTCTTT	CASSLVGTQYTEAFF
14	TRBD2	TRBV30	.	TRBJ2-3	TGTGCCTGGAGCGAGCGGGGGGAGACAGATACGCAGTATTTT	CAWSERGETDTQYF
14	.	TRBV5-1	.	TRBJ2-3	TGCGCCAGCAGCTTGGACTCTAGCACAGATACGCAGTATTTT	CASSLDSSTDTQYF
15	TRBD1	TRBV7-9	once	TRBJ1-1	TGTGCCAGCAGACAACAAACAGGGGAGGTCACTGAAGCTTTCTTT	CASRQQTGEVTEAFF
13	.	TRBV30	.	TRBJ1-3	TGTGCCTGGAGTGCGGGGTCTGGAAACACCATATATTTT	CAWSAGSGNTIYF
15	.	TRBV28	.	TRBJ2-6	TGTGCCAGCAGCCTGGCCTTCTCTGGGGCCAACGTCCTGACTTTC	CASSLAFSGANVLTF
14	TRBD1	TRBV4-1	.	TRBJ1-5	TGCGCCAGCAGCCAACCCGGACAGGGCCAGCCCCAGCATTTT	CASSQPGQGQPQHF
16	TRBD2	TRBV30	.	TRBJ2-1	TGTGCCTGGAGTCACGAAAACGGGGGGGCAGTCAATGAGCAGTTCTTC	CAWSHENGGAVNEQFF
13	.	TRBV30	.	TRBJ1-2	TGTGCCTGGGGATCCGACTTCGCTTCTGGCTACACCTTC	CAWGSDFASGYTF
15	.	TRBV4-3	.	TRBJ1-1	TGCGCCAGCAGCCAAGAACCTAACAGTTACACTGAAGCTTTCTTT	CASSQEPNSYTEAFF
14	.	TRBV19	.	TRBJ1-3	TGTGCCAGTAGTATTATGTACTCTGGAAACACCATATATTTT	CASSIMYSGNTIYF
13	.	TRBV2	.	TRBJ1-2	TGTGCCAGCAGTGTCCAGTTGTCGTATGGCTACACCTTC	CASSVQLSYGYTF
17	.	TRBV5-4	.	TRBJ2-1	TGTGCCAGCAGCTTGGCCCCTGGCAGGTTCTCGGGGAATGAGCAGTTCTTC	CASSLAPGRFSGNEQFF
15	.	TRBV11-2	once	TRBJ1-1	TGTGCCAGCAGCTTAGCGTCGGGGGGTCGCACTGAAGCTTTCTTT	CASSLASGGRTEAFF
15	TRBD1	TRBV5-4	once	TRBJ2-3	TGTGCCAGCAGCCAGGACAGGAGTACAGGTGTTACGCAGTATTTT	CASSQDRSTGVTQYF
15	TRBD2	TRBV19	.	TRBJ2-1	TGTGCCAGTAACATAGCGGGGGATAGATACAATGAGCAGTTCTTC	CASNIAGDRYNEQFF
15	TRBD1	TRBV2	.	TRBJ2-7	TGTGCCAGCAGTGGCGTCCCGGGACAGGGCTACGAGCAGTACTTC	CASSGVPGQGYEQYF
17	TRBD2	TRBV11-2	.	TRBJ2-7	TGTGCCAGCAGCCCCACGACTAGCGGGGGGACCACCTACGAGCAGTACTTC	CASSPTTSGGTTYEQYF
13	.	TRBV6-1	once	TRBJ2-1	TGTGCCAGCAGTGAGCCCCCAGACAATGAGCAGTTCTTC	CASSEPPDNEQFF
14	.	TRBV5-4	few	TRBJ1-1	TGTGCCAGCAGCTTCAGTGGCGGGGACACTGAAGCTTTCTTT	CASSFSGGDTEAFF
14	.	TRBV4-1	.	TRBJ1-1	TGCGCCAGCAGCACTAGAGGATTGAACACTGAAGCTTTCTTT	CASSTRGLNTEAFF
13	.	TRBV5-1	.	TRBJ1-1	TGCGCCAGCAGCCACGGGGTGAACACTGAAGCTTTCTTT	CASSHGVNTEAFF
15	TRBD1	TRBV10-3	.	TRBJ1-2	TGTGCCATCAGTGAGCTCTCACAGGGGGGCTATGGCTACACCTTC	CAISELSQGGYGYTF
15	TRBD1	TRBV9	few	TRBJ2-2	TGTGCCAGCAGCGCCGGGACAGTTAACACCGGGGAGCTGTTTTTT	CASSAGTVNTGELFF
14	TRBD2	TRBV27	.	TRBJ2-3	TGTGCCAGCAACGTAGCGGGGGTCACAGATACGCAGTATTTT	CASNVAGVTDTQYF
15	.	TRBV2	.	TRBJ2-2	TGTGCCAGCAGTGAAAGTCGGGGGACCACCGGGGAGCTGTTTTTT	CASSESRGTTGELFF
15	TRBD1	TRBV5-6	.	TRBJ2-1	TGTGCCAGCATCAATTATGACAGGGTAACCGATGAGCAGTTCTTC	CASINYDRVTDEQFF
10	.	TRBV30	once	TRBJ1-2	TGTGCCTCCTTCAGGGGTGGCTACACCTTC	CASFRGGYTF
15	.	TRBV28	.	TRBJ2-3	TGTGCCAGCAGTTTCCAGGGTATGGGCACAGATACGCAGTATTTT	CASSFQGMGTDTQYF
14	TRBD1	TRBV25-1	.	TRBJ1-6	TGTGCCAGCAGTAGGGGACAGGGGCGATCACCCCTCCACTTT	CASSRGQGRSPLHF
14	TRBD1	TRBV29-1	.	TRBJ2-7	TGCAGCGTATCCGCAGGGGGATTCGGCTACGAGCAGTACTTC	CSVSAGGFGYEQYF
14	TRBD2	TRBV19	.	TRBJ2-3	TGTGCCAGTAGTATCAAGCGGGGGGCTGATACGCAGTATTTT	CASSIKRGADTQYF
13	TRBD1	TRBV6-5	.	TRBJ1-1	TGTGCCAGCAGTAAAGGGACAGGAACTGAAGCTTTCTTT	CASSKGTGTEAFF
14	TRBD1	TRBV5-8	.	TRBJ1-1	TGTGCCAGCAGCACAGGGGGCAGGAACACTGAAGCTTTCTTT	CASSTGGRNTEAFF
17	TRBD2	TRBV5-1	.	TRBJ2-3	TGCGCCAGCAGCTTGGCCCTACTAGCGGGTCGCACAGATACGCAGTATTTT	CASSLALLAGRTDTQYF
10	.	TRBV2	.	TRBJ1-1	TGTGCCAGCGTCGTCCGTGAAGCTTTCTTT	CASVVREAFF
14	TRBD1	TRBV7-9	.	TRBJ2-7	TGTGCCAGCACCCGGGGACAGGGGTACTACGAGCAGTACTTC	CASTRGQGYYEQYF
15	TRBD1	TRBV11-3	.	TRBJ2-7	TGTGCCAGCAGCTTAGGCGGGACAGGGTACCACGAGCAGTACTTC	CASSLGGTGYHEQYF
12	.	TRBV9	.	TRBJ2-7	TGTGCCAGCAGCGCACGCGGCTACGAGCAGTACTTC	CASSARGYEQYF
16	TRBD2	TRBV27	.	TRBJ2-1	TGTGCCAGCAGTTCCCGAACTAGCGGGGGGTACAATGAGCAGTTCTTC	CASSSRTSGGYNEQFF
14	.	TRBV6-5	.	TRBJ1-5	TGTGCCAGTCAAAGGGGGGGTAGCAATCAGCCCCAGCATTTT	CASQRGGSNQPQHF